The rows below give T cell receptor beta chains drawn from one sample of a study of cytomegalovirus exposure and HLA in healthy donors. This table comes from immunoSEQ multiplex PCR, and its TCRdb copy is limited to in-frame clones, with some not included. Of about 150,000 clones listed, about three quarters were seen once; the top ten hold about 1.7%. The material sequenced was PBMCs. The receptors stem from a woman in her 30s in good health and CMV-seronegative. The CDR3 runs from the conserved cysteine through the conserved F or W. A D gene is named only where the DNA matches it firmly. Expanded clones get a size class; other rows say once, few or many, or leave the size out.

TRBJ1-2 | - | TRBV29-1 | TRBD1 | CSVEDPLLTGNYGYTF | TGCAGCGTTGAAGACCCCCTATTGACAGGGAACTATGGCTACACCTTC
TRBJ2-3 | - | TRBV9 | TRBD2 | CASSKTSFITDTQYF | TGTGCCAGCTCCAAGACTAGCTTCATCACAGATACGCAGTATTTT
TRBJ2-1 | - | TRBV15 | - | CATSTRGKNEQFF | TGTGCCACCAGCACCCGAGGGAAGAATGAGCAGTTCTTC
TRBJ1-1 | - | TRBV9 | TRBD1 | CASSVVGRGVNTEAFF | TGTGCCAGCAGCGTAGTTGGCAGGGGGGTGAACACTGAAGCTTTCTTT
TRBJ1-2 | - | TRBV15 | - | CATSRDPRTVVGYTF | TGTGCCACCAGCAGAGATCCCAGGACAGTGGTCGGCTACACCTTC
TRBJ2-2 | - | TRBV9 | TRBD2 | CASSVTTGLAGLNTGELFF | TGTGCCAGCAGCGTAACCACAGGACTAGCGGGGTTAAACACCGGGGAGCTGTTTTTT
TRBJ2-5 | - | TRBV19 | TRBD2 | CASSIDLWGGDQETQYF | TGTGCCAGTAGTATAGACCTTTGGGGGGGGGACCAAGAGACCCAGTACTTC
TRBJ1-6 | few | TRBV7-2 | - | CASSLVGQKNSPLHF | TGTGCCAGCAGCTTAGTCGGACAGAAGAATTCACCCCTCCACTTT
TRBJ2-1 | few | TRBV9 | TRBD2 | CASSVGGGGANEQFF | TGTGCCAGCAGCGTAGGGGGCGGGGGGGCCAATGAGCAGTTCTTC
TRBJ1-2 | - | TRBV6-5 | - | CASRALTRYGYTF | TGTGCCAGCCGAGCGTTGACTCGCTATGGCTACACCTTC
TRBJ1-3 | - | TRBV5-1 | - | CASSAGAGTGNTIYF | TGCGCCAGCAGCGCGGGAGCAGGGACTGGAAACACCATATATTTT
TRBJ2-2 | - | TRBV2 | TRBD2 | CASSEWALAAGTGELFF | TGTGCCAGCAGTGAATGGGCCCTAGCGGCAGGGACCGGGGAGCTGTTTTTT
TRBJ1-6 | few | TRBV18 | - | CASSPTGERSPLHF | TGTGCCAGCTCACCAACGGGGGAACGGTCACCCCTCCACTTT
TRBJ1-4 | - | TRBV5-1 | - | CASSPLPRATNEKLFF | TGCGCCAGCAGTCCTCTGCCCAGGGCAACTAATGAAAAACTGTTTTTT
TRBJ1-2 | few | TRBV7-9 | TRBD1 | CSSSPPAGTVYGYTF | TGTTCCAGCAGCCCACCGGCAGGGACAGTCTATGGCTACACCTTC
TRBJ1-6 | - | TRBV6-4 | - | CASSDWGEGNSPLHF | TGTGCCAGCAGTGACTGGGGAGAGGGTAATTCACCCCTCCACTTT
TRBJ1-2 | - | TRBV30 | - | CAWSPRTRGTDGYTF | TGTGCCTGGAGCCCAAGAACCCGCGGGACGGATGGCTACACCTTC
TRBJ1-1 | - | TRBV27 | - | CASSFEGGLNTEAFF | TGTGCCAGCAGTTTTGAGGGCGGGCTAAACACTGAAGCTTTCTTT
TRBJ2-5 | - | TRBV4-1 | TRBD2 | CASSQEGDSGGAVETQYF | TGCGCCAGCAGCCAAGAAGGGGATAGCGGGGGGGCCGTGGAGACCCAGTACTTC
TRBJ1-4 | few | TRBV25-1 | TRBD1 | CASSVPGQPNEKLFF | TGTGCCAGCAGTGTTCCGGGACAGCCTAATGAAAAACTGTTTTTT